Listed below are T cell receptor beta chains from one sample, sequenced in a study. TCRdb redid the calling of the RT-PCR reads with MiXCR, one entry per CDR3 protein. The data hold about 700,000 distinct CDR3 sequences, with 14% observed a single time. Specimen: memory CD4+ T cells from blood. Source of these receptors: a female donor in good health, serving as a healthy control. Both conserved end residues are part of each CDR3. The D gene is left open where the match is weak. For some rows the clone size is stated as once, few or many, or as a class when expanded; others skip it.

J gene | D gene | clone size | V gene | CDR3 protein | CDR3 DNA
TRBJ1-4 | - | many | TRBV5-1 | CASSLSPGEKLFF | TGCGCCAGCAGCTTGTCACCGGGGGAAAAACTGTTTTTT
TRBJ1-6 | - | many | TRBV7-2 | CASTSPWRGFNSPLHF | TGTGCCAGCACCTCACCCTGGCGAGGGTTTAATTCACCCCTCCACTTT
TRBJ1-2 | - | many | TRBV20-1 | CSASPPGGSYGYTF | TGCAGTGCCAGCCCCCCGGGAGGGTCTTACGGCTACACCTTC
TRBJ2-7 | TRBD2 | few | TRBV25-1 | CASTRIAGGSYEQYF | TGTGCCAGCACCAGGATAGCGGGAGGGTCTTACGAGCAGTACTTC
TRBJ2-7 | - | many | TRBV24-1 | CATSATDVIYEQYF | TGTGCCACCAGTGCCACGGACGTCATCTACGAGCAGTACTTC
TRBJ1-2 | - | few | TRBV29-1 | CSVEDLSGYDGYTF | TGCAGCGTTGAAGATCTCTCGGGGTACGATGGCTACACCTTC
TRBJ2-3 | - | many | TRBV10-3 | CAISEKGEDTQYF | TGTGCCATCAGTGAGAAGGGGGAAGATACGCAGTATTTT
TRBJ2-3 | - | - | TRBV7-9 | CASSVPTGFGGDTQYF | TGTGCCAGCAGCGTACCGACTGGGTTTGGTGGGGATACGCAGTATTTT
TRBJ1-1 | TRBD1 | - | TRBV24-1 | CATSEGDRDSTEAFF | TGTGCCACCAGTGAAGGGGACAGGGATAGCACTGAAGCTTTCTTT
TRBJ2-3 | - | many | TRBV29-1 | CSVDESTDTQYF | TGCAGCGTTGACGAGAGCACAGATACGCAGTATTTT
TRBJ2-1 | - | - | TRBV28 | CASSLPGLNNEQFF | TGTGCCAGCAGTCTCCCAGGACTAAACAATGAGCAGTTCTTC
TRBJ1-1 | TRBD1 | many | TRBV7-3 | CASSSDRDSTEAFF | TGTGCCAGCAGCTCAGACAGGGATTCCACTGAAGCTTTCTTT
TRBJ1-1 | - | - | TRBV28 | CASSSPSGIKAFF | TGTGCCAGCAGTTCCCCCTCTGGGATAAAAGCTTTCTTT
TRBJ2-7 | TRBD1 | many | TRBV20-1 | CSARDPRDRGGNEQYF | TGCAGTGCTAGAGATCCCCGGGACAGGGGCGGAAACGAGCAGTACTTC
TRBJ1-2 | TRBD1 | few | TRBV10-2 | CASRLGGGQATYGYTF | TGCGCCAGCAGACTTGGGGGGGGACAGGCGACGTATGGCTACACCTTC
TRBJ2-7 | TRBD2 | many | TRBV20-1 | CSATTGLAGHEQYF | TGCAGTGCTACCACCGGACTAGCGGGGCACGAGCAGTACTTC
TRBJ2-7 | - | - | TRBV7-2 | CASSFSRGADEQYF | TGTGCCAGCAGCTTTAGCCGGGGGGCGGATGAGCAGTACTTC
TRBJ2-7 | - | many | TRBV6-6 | CASTETEPYEQYF | TGTGCCAGCACCGAGACAGAACCCTACGAGCAGTACTTC
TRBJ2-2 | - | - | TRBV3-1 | CASSPPPRYTGELFF | TGTGCCAGCAGCCCTCCCCCCAGATACACCGGGGAGCTGTTTTTT
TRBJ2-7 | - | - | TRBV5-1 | CASSDWGYEQYF | TGCGCCAGCAGCGACTGGGGCTACGAGCAGTACTTC
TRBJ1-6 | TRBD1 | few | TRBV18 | CASSPQIGQGGNSPLHF | TGTGCCAGCTCACCACAGATCGGACAGGGAGGAAATTCACCCCTCCACTTT
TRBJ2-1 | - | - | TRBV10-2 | CASSEQSGTEQFF | TGCGCCAGCAGTGAACAGTCTGGCACTGAGCAGTTCTTC
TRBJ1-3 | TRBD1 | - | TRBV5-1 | CASSRSGTGASSGNTIYF | TGCGCCAGCAGCCGATCCGGGACAGGCGCTAGCTCTGGAAACACCATATATTTT
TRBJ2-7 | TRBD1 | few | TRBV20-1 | CSATLRGPVGYEQYF | TGCAGTGCTACTCTCAGGGGGCCCGTTGGATACGAGCAGTACTTC
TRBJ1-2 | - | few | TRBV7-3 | CASSFGTLIDGYTF | TGTGCCAGCAGCTTCGGGACACTCATCGATGGCTACACCTTC
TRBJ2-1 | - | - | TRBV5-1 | CASSLGARDGEQFF | TGCGCCAGCAGCTTGGGAGCCCGGGATGGTGAGCAGTTCTTC
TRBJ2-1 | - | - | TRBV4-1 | CASSPRQDPFYNEQFF | TGCGCCAGCAGCCCTAGGCAGGACCCTTTCTACAATGAGCAGTTCTTC
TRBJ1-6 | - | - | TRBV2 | CASSEEGGAGSPLHF | TGTGCCAGCAGTGAAGAGGGGGGCGCTGGGTCACCCCTCCACTTT
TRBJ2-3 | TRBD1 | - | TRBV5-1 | CASSSRTGYTDTQYF | TGCGCCAGCAGCTCAAGGACAGGCTACACAGATACGCAGTATTTT
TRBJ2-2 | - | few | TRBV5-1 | CASSLAANRAYTGELFF | TGCGCCAGCAGCTTGGCTGCAAACAGGGCATACACCGGGGAGCTGTTTTTT
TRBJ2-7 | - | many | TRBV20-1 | CSAYKGSVGGTYEQYF | TGCAGTGCCTATAAAGGGTCGGTGGGTGGGACCTACGAGCAGTACTTC
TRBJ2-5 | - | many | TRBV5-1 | CASSISLDSIETQYF | TGCGCCAGCAGCATTTCTCTGGACAGCATAGAGACCCAGTACTTC
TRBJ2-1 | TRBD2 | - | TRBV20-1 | CSARDRLAGDWLAQFF | TGCAGTGCTAGGGATCGGCTAGCGGGAGATTGGTTGGCGCAGTTCTTC
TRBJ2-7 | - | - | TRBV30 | CAWDKSYEQYF | TGTGCCTGGGACAAATCCTACGAGCAGTACTTC
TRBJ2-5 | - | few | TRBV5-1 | CASRDPKDSETQYF | TGCGCCAGCAGGGACCCCAAGGATTCGGAGACCCAGTACTTC
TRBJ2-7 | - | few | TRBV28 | CASSSPPTLYF | TGTGCCAGCAGTTCACCCCCGACTCTGTACTTC
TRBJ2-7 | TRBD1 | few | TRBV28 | CASSSPGTGGVYEQYF | TGTGCCAGCAGTTCCCCCGGGACAGGGGGCGTCTACGAGCAGTACTTC
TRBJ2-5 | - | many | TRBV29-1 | CSVGGPAPSETQYF | TGCAGCGTGGGGGGGCCCGCACCCTCAGAGACCCAGTACTTC
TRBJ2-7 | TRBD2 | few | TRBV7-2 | CASRIAGAASYEQYF | TGTGCCAGCAGAATAGCGGGAGCGGCGTCCTACGAGCAGTACTTC
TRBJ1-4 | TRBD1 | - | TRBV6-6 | CASSYSRTGNEKLFF | TGTGCCAGCAGTTACTCACGGACAGGGAATGAAAAACTGTTTTTT
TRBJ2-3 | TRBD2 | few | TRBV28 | CASSPPFGLAGGFTDTQYF | TGTGCCAGCAGTCCCCCCTTCGGACTAGCGGGAGGGTTCACAGATACGCAGTATTTT
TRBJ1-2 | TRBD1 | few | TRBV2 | CASSRGGQGATGYTF | TGTGCCAGCAGTCGAGGGGGACAGGGGGCAACTGGCTACACCTTC